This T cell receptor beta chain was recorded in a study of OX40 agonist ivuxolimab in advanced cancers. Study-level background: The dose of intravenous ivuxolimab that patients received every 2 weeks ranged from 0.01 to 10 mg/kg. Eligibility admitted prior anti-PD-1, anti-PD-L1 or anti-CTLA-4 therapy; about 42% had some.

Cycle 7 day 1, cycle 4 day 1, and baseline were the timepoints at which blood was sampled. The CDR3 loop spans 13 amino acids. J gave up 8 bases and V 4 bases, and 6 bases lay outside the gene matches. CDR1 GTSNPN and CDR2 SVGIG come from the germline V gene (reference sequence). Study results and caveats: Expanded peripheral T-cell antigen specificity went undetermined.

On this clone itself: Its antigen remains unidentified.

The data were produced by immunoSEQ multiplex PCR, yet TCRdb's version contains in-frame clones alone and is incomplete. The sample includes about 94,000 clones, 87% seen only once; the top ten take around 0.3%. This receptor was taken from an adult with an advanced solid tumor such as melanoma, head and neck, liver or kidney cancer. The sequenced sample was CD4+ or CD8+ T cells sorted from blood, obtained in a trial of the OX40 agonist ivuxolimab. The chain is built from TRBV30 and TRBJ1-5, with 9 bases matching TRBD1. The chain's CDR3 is CAWKRTGEKPQHF. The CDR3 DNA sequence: TGTGCCTGGAAGAGGACAGGGGAGAAGCCCCAGCATTTT.